This TCR beta chain appears in the sequencing data of a study of cytomegalovirus exposure and HLA in healthy donors (dated by TCRdb to about 2017). Background for the entire study: An earlier analysis of approximately 640 of the donors reported more than 250 Gb of sequence data and 120 million or so unique TCR beta sequences from some 180 million T cells. Roughly 300 gigabases of sequencing data and approximately 85 million unique TCR sequences were included in an early release covering over 600 HLA-typed donors. The genetic ancestry cluster associated with self-reported Caucasian donors included over 80% of the roughly 390 genotyped donors. The study aimed to test whether cataloging public T cell receptors could reveal signatures of past pathogen exposure. The study profiled the T cell repertoires of about 720 subjects by immunosequencing and related them to cytomegalovirus serostatus. Along with the roughly 670-subject first cohort, a separate validation cohort of over a hundred different subjects was used. To predict cytomegalovirus infection status, the study combined high-throughput TCR immunosequencing, statistical association of individual TCRs with disease status, and machine learning. To study patterns of TCR occurrence, a later analysis re-analyzed previously published TCR beta repertoires from under 750 donors and added high-resolution HLA genotyping. In the later analysis, no new phenotypic data were used to find candidate immune exposures; instead, reliance was placed on TCR beta sequences and their occurrence across donors. An earlier analysis of 587 of the donors used high-throughput TCR beta sequencing to judge whether each TCR beta V gene segment behaved as functional or pseudogenic. Alongside the repertoire data, information on donor age, sex, ethnicity and CMV serostatus was compiled. Genome-wide SNP genotypes for about 65% of the 666 donors were used in a later genetic analysis, which treated that subset as a discovery cohort. Every repertoire in the discovery cohort had been generated on one and the same sequencing platform. Class I and class II HLA loci were covered by the typing at four-digit resolution. The number of typed donors differed by locus: about 620-630 for A, B, C, DRB1 and DQB1; 500 to 550 for DQA1; over 600 for DPA1; and about 450 for DPB1. Four or five DR-DQ haplotypes were handled as single units for association and clustering because linkage in the cohort was strong. Across approximately 400 genotyped donors of the cohort, an average of approximately 220,000 unique TCR beta nucleotide sequences per donor were sequenced, and roughly 20% of those sequences were non-productive.

V and J lose 3 bases and 0 bases, and a span of 9 bases separates them. From cysteine to phenylalanine, the CDR3 is 15 amino acids long. The only DNA kept is the CDR3, 45 bases in frame from the first base. From a lookup of the germline V gene, CDR1 and CDR2 are MDHEN and SYDVKM. Study-wide conclusions, independent of this receptor: CMV serostatus was the only immune exposure information available for the cohort. A further reported finding was that TCR beta sequences accurately predicted the HLA-A and HLA-B alleles for most subjects in the first cohort. The authors suggested that the approach could potentially be generalized to other disease states and immunological phenotypes. Most TCR sequences were observed very rarely across donors, whereas some public TCRs were present in many individuals. In a later analysis, some 18,000 TCR beta sequences were associated with specific HLA alleles at a false discovery rate of 0.05. Presence/absence analyses assumed roughly uniform sequencing depth across donors, an assumption that may not hold. A later analysis found that most CMV-associated TCR beta chains appeared HLA-restricted, with HLA associations seemingly driven largely by CMV exposure. The study listed 164 TCR beta chains as associated with cytomegalovirus. In a later genetic analysis, fewer N-insertions in productive TCRs were reported among donors in an Asian-associated ancestry cluster than the roughly 700-donor mean. A cluster of highly shared sequence variants was judged likely to represent a technical artifact of the sequencing pipeline. In a later analysis, HLA-associated TCR beta chains were found to be more clonally expanded and to have lower generation probabilities than equally common non-associated chains. The classifier was reported to diagnose cytomegalovirus status with high specificity and sensitivity in both the original cohort and the validation cohort. A later analysis found that TCR association rates varied across HLA loci, with DRB1 alleles showing the most associated TCRs and HLA-C alleles the fewest. A later analysis reported that several top co-occurrence clusters appeared linked to parvovirus B19, influenza, CMV and Epstein-Barr virus. The earlier analysis of 450 to 700 of the donors excluded about 16 rarely observed V segments, including chromosome 9 orphons, because counts were too low. Only TCR beta chains were sequenced in this cohort, and the absence of alpha or paired-chain data limited detectable features. In vitro tests confirmed that a few of the cytomegalovirus-associated TCR beta chains recognize cytomegalovirus antigens. Linkage disequilibrium might explain the correlated functional status among segregating V segments, but an unknown experimental factor could not be ruled out. In an earlier analysis of some 550 of the donors, most TCR beta V segments were observed in productive rearrangements about 90% or about 30% of the time, broadly matching IMGT annotations. V-gene and J-gene trimming of TCR beta chains was associated with a missense DCLRE1C variant in a later genetic analysis, and the association was replicated in an independent cohort. The 87-base-pair reads could not distinguish some IMGT-functional V segments, including TRBV6-2 and TRBV6-3, so those segments were excluded. When HLA alleles, especially DR and DQ, strongly co-occurred, attributing TCR associations to individual alleles was difficult. HLA typing was unavailable for some donors at each locus, so association tests used only the typed subset.

The cohort was made up of approximately 670 healthy bone marrow donors. All cohort members were sampled while nominally healthy, although unrecorded immune exposures were likely present. The donor was CMV seronegative and was included in the group of 352 seronegative cohort members. Each donor provided a peripheral blood sample, and peripheral blood mononuclear cells were used for TCR beta sequencing. Genomic DNA was extracted from the blood cell samples with the Qiagen DNeasy Blood Extraction Kit. Notes on this clone: Its recognized antigen is unknown. No much larger clone is present one base from it, and per-base qualities are unavailable.

Receptor amplification or capture employed the immunoSEQ multiplex PCR assay. For the multiplex PCR, a mixture combining 60 forward primers for TCR Vbeta segments and 13 reverse primers for TCR Jbeta segments was used. Amplification of the CDR3 region of rearranged TCR beta genes was performed with a multiplex PCR assay on genomic DNA. The amplified TCR beta libraries were sequenced on the Illumina HiSeq System as 87-base-pair reads. The original methods were these. A later analysis tallied about 77 million unique TCR beta chains across the approximately 670 repertoires, and approximately 11 million of those chains were shared by two or more donors. Raw reads were error-corrected and collapsed into unique sequences by a nearest-neighbor algorithm in which closely related sequences were merged to remove PCR and sequencing errors. V, D and J gene segments were assigned by aligning CDR3 sequences to IMGT reference sequences. For a sequence to be retained, a match of at least six nucleotides to both a V gene segment and a J gene segment was required. A rearrangement counted as productive if the CDR3 had no stop codons and remained in frame with V and J, and every other rearrangement counted as non-productive. Following IMGT convention, CDR3 was defined as the stretch from the second conserved V-encoded cysteine to the conserved J-encoded phenylalanine. In an earlier analysis of roughly 610 of the donors, sequences lacking an unambiguous match to a single V gene segment were excluded. An earlier analysis of a few hundred of the donors classified V segments as functional when productive rearrangements were above 56.7% and as segregating when the standard deviation between donors was above 5%. A statistical classification framework was developed to diagnose cytomegalovirus status using the catalog of TCR beta chain sequences. In a later analysis, TCR nucleotide sequences were compared against IMGT/GENE-DB human TR gene sequences so that V and J genes could be assigned. In a later analysis, CDR3 sequences and most-parsimonious VDJ recombination scenarios were assigned using the TCRdist pipeline. In a later analysis, every TCR beta chain was defined by the combination of its CDR3 amino acid sequence and its V-gene family, and reads without a unique V-gene family were dropped. To address suspected cross-contamination and a sequencing artifact, a later analysis removed roughly 580 highly shared, low-generation-probability nucleotide sequences. A later analysis calculated a clonal expansion index for each public chain from normalized within-repertoire ranks of inferred template counts. In a later analysis, generation probabilities were computed with a VDJ recombination model fitted to out-of-frame rearrangements, and the resulting probabilities were checked against IGoR. Hypergeometric tests were used in a later analysis to score TCR-TCR, TCR-HLA and TCR-CMV co-occurrence, with a repertoire-size bias correction applied to the TCR pairs. To estimate false discovery rates, a later analysis permuted the HLA or CMV assignments 20 times. In a later analysis, co-occurring TCRs were grouped using DBSCAN, with TCRdist sequence similarity added in when clustering inside HLA-allele-positive subsets. Repertoires with fewer than 30,000 or more than 120,000 public chains, plus five repertoires with anomalous nucleotide sharing, were excluded from co-occurrence clustering. Held by TCRdb, this immuneACCESS table contains in-frame sequences only and omits some clones. Under half of the omission traces to an unresolved V gene where checked; the cause of the rest is unknown. For V, J and clone size, that table is used; D and trimming come from the DNA. Present in this sample are 150,000 to 200,000 clones, around 83% of which were seen just once. The top ten clonotypes cover 1.5% to 2% of the sample.

The TCR comes from a man aged 45 to 65 in good health and CMV-seronegative. The sequencing sample was made of PBMCs. The sequence is built from TRBV28 and TRBJ2-1, with TRBD1 as a weak D call on 6 bases. The bases are TGTGCCAGCAGTTTCAGGGGAAGCTCCTACAATGAGCAGTTCTTC. This codes for CASSFRGSSYNEQFF. The full variable domain, with segments outside the CDR3 supplied by the reference TRBV28 and TRBJ2-1 proteins, appears as DVKVTQSSRYLVKRTGEKVFLECVQDMDHENMFWYRQDPGLGLRLIYFSYDVKMKEKGDIPEGYSVSREKKERFSLILESASTNQTSMYLCASSFRGSSYNEQFFGPGTRLTVL.